This TCR beta chain derives from a study of Graves' ophthalmopathy and Graves' hyperthyroidism. Study conclusions and caveats: Ophthalmopathy progression prediction by the model yielded a sensitivity of approximately 70% and a specificity of under 80%.

There are many counts of this clonotype. Its antigen remains unknown. Beta-chain TCR CDR3 regions were amplified from RNA transcripts. Investigators did first-round RT-PCR with HTBI primers, then second-round multiplex PCR. One entry per CDR3 protein results from TCRdb running MiXCR on the multiplex PCR reads. The table lists 900,000 to 1,200,000 distinct CDR3 sequences, 35% to 45% of them singletons, with 11% in the top ten. The study recruited hyperthyroidism patients aged 18 to 65 who were newly diagnosed, under 2 months' duration. CDR1 is LNHDA, CDR2 SQIVND, per germline (reference sequence). The CDR3 runs 13 residues. The V end lost 10 bases, the J end lost 5 bases, and 14 bases lay between the germline ends.

The sequenced material came from peripheral blood or thyroid tissue (not recorded which). The origin of this receptor is an adult man with Graves' hyperthyroidism. The chain recombines TRBV19 with TRBJ1-4, with D possibly matching TRBD1 (6 bases). The CDR3 DNA is TGTGCCACCTCGGACAGACGGAATGAAAAACTGTTTTTT. This gives the protein CATSDRRNEKLFF.